This T cell receptor (beta chain) originates from a study of T-cell reconstitution after alpha-beta-depleted transplantation in children. The study, taken as a whole, reports: Expanded graft clones numbering several hundred reportedly gave rise to alpha-beta T cells about two months after transplant. T-cell counts and diversity at one year post-transplant came mainly from newly produced T cells.

The V gene lost 8 bases and the J gene lost 4 bases, with 4 bases spanning the gap. The CDR3 is 10 residues long. The germline CDR1 and CDR2 sequences are SEHNR and FQNEAQ (reference sequence). There are many counts of this clonotype. The antigen is undetermined. The authors prepared the TCRbeta library with unique molecular identifiers. TCRdb reprocessed the PCR reads with MiXCR, giving one entry per CDR3 protein. Of about 200,000 distinct CDR3 sequences in the sample, 5% to 7.5% are singletons; the top ten hold around 4.3%. This clonotype was sampled from a girl under three years old with combined immunodeficiency, due to receive a stem cell transplant. The J gene is TRBJ2-3, the V gene TRBV7-9; D ambiguous. The sample here was PBMCs, taken before TCRalphabeta/CD19-depleted stem cell transplant. The CDR3 DNA is TGTGCCAGCGTCGCAGATACGCAGTATTTT. It specifies CASVADTQYF.